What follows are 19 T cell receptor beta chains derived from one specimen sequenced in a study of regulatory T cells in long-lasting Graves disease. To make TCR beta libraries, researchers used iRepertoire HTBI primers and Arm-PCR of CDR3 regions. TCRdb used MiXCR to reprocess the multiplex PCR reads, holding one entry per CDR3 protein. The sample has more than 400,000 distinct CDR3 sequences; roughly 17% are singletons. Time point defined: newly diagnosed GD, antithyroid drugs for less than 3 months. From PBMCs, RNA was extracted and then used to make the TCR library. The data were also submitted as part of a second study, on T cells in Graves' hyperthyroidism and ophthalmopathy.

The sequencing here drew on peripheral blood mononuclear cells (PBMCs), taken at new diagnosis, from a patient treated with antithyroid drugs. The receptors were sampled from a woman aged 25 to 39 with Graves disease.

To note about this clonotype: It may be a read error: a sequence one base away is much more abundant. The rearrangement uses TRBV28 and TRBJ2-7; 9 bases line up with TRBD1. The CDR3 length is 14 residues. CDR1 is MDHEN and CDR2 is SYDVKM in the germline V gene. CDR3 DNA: TGTGCCAGCAGAAGGACAGGGGTCGCCTACGGGCAGTACTTC. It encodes CASRRTGVAYGQYF. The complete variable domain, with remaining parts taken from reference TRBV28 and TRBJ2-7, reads DVKVTQSSRYLVKRTGEKVFLECVQDMDHENMFWYRQDPGLGLRLIYFSYDVKMKEKGDIPEGYSVSREKKERFSLILESASTNQTSMYLCASRRTGVAYGQYFGPGTRLTVT.

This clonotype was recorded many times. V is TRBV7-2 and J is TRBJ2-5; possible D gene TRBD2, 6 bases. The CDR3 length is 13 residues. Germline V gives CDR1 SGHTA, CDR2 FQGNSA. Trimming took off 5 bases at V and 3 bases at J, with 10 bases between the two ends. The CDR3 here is CASSLGLEETQYF. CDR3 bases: TGTGCCAGCAGCCTGGGACTTGAAGAGACCCAGTACTTC.

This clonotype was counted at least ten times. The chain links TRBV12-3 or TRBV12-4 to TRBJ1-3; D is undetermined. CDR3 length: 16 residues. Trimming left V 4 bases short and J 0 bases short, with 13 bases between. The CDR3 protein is CASSSTDSYSGNTIYF. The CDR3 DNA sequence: TGTGCCAGCAGTTCCACCGACTCATACTCTGGAAACACCATATATTTT.

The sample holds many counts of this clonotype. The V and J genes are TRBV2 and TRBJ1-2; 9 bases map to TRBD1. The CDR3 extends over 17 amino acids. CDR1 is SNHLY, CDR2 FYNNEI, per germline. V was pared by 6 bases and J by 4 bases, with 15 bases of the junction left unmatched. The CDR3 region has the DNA TGTGCCAGCAGGGGCCCCCCGACAGGGGGTGATTCCTATGGCTACACCTTC. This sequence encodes CASRGPPTGGDSYGYTF. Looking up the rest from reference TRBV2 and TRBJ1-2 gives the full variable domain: EPEVTQTPSHQVTQMGQEVILRCVPISNHLYFYWYRQILGQKVEFLVSFYNNEISEKSEIFDDQFSVERPDGSNFTLKIRSTKLEDSAMYFCASRGPPTGGDSYGYTFGSGTRLTVV.

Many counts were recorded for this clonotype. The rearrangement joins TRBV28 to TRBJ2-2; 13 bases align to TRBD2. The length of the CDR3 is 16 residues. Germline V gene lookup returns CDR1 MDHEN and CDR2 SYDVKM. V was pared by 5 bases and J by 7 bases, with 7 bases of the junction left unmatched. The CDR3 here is CASSGRLAGGLGELFF. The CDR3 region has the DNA TGTGCCAGCAGTGGGAGACTAGCGGGAGGTCTCGGGGAGCTGTTTTTT.

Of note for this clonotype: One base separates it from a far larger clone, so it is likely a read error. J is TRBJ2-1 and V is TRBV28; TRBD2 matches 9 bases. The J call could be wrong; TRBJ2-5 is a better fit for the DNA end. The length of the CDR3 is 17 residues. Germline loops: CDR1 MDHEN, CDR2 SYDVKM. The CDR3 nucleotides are TGTGACAGCAAAGCCGGGACTAGCAGGACGCCACCCTGGACCCAGTACTTC. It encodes CDSKAGTSRTPPWTQYF.

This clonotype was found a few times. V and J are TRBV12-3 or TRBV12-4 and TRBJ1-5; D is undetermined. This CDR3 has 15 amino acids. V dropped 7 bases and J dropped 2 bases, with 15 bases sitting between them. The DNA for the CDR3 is TGTGCCAGCACCTCTATGGATCGTGGCAATCAGCCCCAGCATTTT. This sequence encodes CASTSMDRGNQPQHF.

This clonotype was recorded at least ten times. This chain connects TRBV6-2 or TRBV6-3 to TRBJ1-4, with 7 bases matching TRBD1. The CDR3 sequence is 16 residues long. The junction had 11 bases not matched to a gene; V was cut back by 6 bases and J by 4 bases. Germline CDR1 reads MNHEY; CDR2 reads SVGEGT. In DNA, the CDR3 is TGTGCCAGCAGCGCCTACAGGGGTTCCGATAATGAAAAACTGTTTTTT. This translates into CASSAYRGSDNEKLFF.

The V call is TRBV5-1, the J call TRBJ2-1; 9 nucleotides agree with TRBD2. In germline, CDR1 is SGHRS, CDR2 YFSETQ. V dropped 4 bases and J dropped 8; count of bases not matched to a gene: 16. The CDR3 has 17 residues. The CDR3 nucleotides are TGCGCCAGCAGCCAGTCAATAGCGGGAGCTGGGTACGATGAGCAGTTCTTC. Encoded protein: CASSQSIAGAGYDEQFF.

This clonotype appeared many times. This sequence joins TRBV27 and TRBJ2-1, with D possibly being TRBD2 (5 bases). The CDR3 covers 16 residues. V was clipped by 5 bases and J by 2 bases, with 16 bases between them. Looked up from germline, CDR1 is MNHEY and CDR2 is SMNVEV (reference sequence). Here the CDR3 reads CASSPPSRWPYNEQFF. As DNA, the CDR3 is TGTGCCAGCAGTCCGCCTAGCAGATGGCCCTACAATGAGCAGTTCTTC.

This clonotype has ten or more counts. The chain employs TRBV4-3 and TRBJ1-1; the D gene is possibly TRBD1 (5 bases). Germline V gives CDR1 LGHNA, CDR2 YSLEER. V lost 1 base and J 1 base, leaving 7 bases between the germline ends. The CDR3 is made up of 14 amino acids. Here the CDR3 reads CASSQGGRNTEAFF. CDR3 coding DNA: TGCGCCAGCAGCCAAGGGGGCCGGAACACTGAAGCTTTCTTT.

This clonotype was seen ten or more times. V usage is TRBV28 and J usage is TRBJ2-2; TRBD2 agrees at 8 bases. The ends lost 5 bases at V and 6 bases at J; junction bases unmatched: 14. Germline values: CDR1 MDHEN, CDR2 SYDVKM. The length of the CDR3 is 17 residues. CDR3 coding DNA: TGTGCCAGCAGTCTCCCCATAGCCGGGAGGGCCTCCGGGGAGCTGTTTTTT. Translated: CASSLPIAGRASGELFF.

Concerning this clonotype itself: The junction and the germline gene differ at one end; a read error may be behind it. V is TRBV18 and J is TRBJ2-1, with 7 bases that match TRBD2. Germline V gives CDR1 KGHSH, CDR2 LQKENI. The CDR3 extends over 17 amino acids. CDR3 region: CANSPYRVSGGGNEQFF. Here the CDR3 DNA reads TGTGCCAACTCACCATATCGGGTTTCTGGCGGGGGCAATGAGCAGTTCTTC.

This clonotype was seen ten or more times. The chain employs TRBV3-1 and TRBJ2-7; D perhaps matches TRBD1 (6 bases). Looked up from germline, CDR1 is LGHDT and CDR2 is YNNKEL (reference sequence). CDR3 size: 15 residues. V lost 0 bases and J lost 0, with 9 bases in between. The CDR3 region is CASSQDWGLSYEQYF. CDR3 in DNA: TGTGCCAGCAGCCAAGACTGGGGGCTCTCCTACGAGCAGTACTTC.

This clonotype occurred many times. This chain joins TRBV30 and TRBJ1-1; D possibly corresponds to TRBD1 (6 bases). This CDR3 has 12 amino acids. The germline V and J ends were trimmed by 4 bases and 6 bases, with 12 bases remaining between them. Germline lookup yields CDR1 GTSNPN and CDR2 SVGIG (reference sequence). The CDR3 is CAWNGGRSEAFF. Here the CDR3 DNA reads TGTGCCTGGAACGGGGGGCGGTCTGAAGCTTTCTTT.

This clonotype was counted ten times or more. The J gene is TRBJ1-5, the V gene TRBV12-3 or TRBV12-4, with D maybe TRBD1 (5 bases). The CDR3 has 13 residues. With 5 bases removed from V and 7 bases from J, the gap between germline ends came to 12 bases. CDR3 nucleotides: TGTGCCAGCAGTCGGCAGGGTGACCAGCCCCAGCATTTT. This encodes CASSRQGDQPQHF.

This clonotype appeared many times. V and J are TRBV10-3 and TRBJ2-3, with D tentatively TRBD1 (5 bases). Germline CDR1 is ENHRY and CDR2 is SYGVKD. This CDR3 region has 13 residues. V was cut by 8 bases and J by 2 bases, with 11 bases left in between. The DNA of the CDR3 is TGTGCCATCTCAAAGGACAACACAGATACGCAGTATTTT. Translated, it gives CAISKDNTDTQYF.

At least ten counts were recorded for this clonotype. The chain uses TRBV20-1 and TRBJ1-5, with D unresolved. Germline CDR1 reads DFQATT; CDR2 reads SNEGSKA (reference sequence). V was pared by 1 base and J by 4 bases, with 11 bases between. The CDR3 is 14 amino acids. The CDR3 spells CSARGQFGNQPQHF. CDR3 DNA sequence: TGCAGTGCTAGAGGGCAGTTTGGGAATCAGCCCCAGCATTTT.

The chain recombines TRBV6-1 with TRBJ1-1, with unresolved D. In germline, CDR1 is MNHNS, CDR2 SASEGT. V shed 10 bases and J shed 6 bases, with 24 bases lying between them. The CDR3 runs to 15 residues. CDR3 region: CANCSGYRGVAEAFF. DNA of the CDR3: TGTGCCAACTGTTCTGGGTATAGAGGAGTCGCTGAAGCTTTCTTT.